The 25 T cell receptor beta chains in this list originate from one sample, sequenced in a study of blood T cell repertoires in COVID-19. Libraries were prepared by immunoSEQ multiplex PCR; TCRdb keeps only in-frame clonotypes and omits some of them. The sample has 350,000 or so clones; around 91% are singletons. The sample taken for sequencing was peripheral blood. The receptors here all came from a man between 18 and 35 years old with active or convalescent COVID-19.

The V and J genes are TRBV10-1 and TRBJ1-2; D is uncertain. CDR1 WNHNN and CDR2 SYGVQD come from the germline V gene (reference sequence). The V end was cut by 9 bases, the J end by 3 bases, with 17 bases between. The CDR3 length is 14 residues. Here the CDR3 DNA reads TGCGCCAGGAGACCCCCCGGGAGTTACTATGGCTACACCTTC. This codes for CARRPPGSYYGYTF.

The CDR3 DNA reads as TGTGCCAGCAGTGCTAGCGGGACCATCGCCAAAAACATTCAGTACTTC. This codes for CASSASGTIAKNIQYF. The chain joins TRBV28 to TRBJ2-4, with 9 positions matching TRBD2. CDR3 length equals 16 residues. The germline V gene encodes CDR1 MDHEN and CDR2 SYDVKM. V was clipped by 5 bases and J by 1 base; unmatched bases: 6. The full variable domain, rest sourced from reference TRBV28 and TRBJ2-4, is DVKVTQSSRYLVKRTGEKVFLECVQDMDHENMFWYRQDPGLGLRLIYFSYDVKMKEKGDIPEGYSVSREKKERFSLILESASTNQTSMYLCASSASGTIAKNIQYFGAGTRLSVL.

This chain uses TRBV28 with TRBJ2-3; tentatively, D is TRBD2 (6 bases). CDR3 length: 16 amino acids. CDR1 is MDHEN, CDR2 SYDVKM, per germline. V was shortened by 0 bases and J by 1 base, with 11 bases between the two germline ends. The CDR3 region has the DNA TGTGCCAGCAGTTTATGGAGCGGGCTTGGCACAGATACGCAGTATTTT. Its protein product is CASSLWSGLGTDTQYF. Complete variable domain (other parts from reference TRBV28 and TRBJ2-3): DVKVTQSSRYLVKRTGEKVFLECVQDMDHENMFWYRQDPGLGLRLIYFSYDVKMKEKGDIPEGYSVSREKKERFSLILESASTNQTSMYLCASSLWSGLGTDTQYFGPGTRLTVL.

CDR3 loop: CASSRGQGQEKLFF. In DNA form, the CDR3 reads TGTGCCAGTAGTAGGGGACAGGGACAAGAAAAACTGTTTTTT. The gene calls are TRBV19 and TRBJ1-4; 9 bases agree with TRBD1. Germline-derived CDR1 and CDR2 are LNHDA and SQIVND (reference sequence). The CDR3 sequence is 14 residues long. Trimming took 4 bases from V and 8 from J; bases not matched to a gene: 5.

This sequence joins TRBV2 and TRBJ2-3, with 12 bases lining up with TRBD2. Germline CDR1 is SNHLY and CDR2 is FYNNEI. Germline trimming cut 8 bases from V and 2 bases from J; bases unmatched to any gene: 8. This CDR3 has 16 amino acids. The CDR3 nucleotides read TGTGCCAGCCGAGATGGACTAGCGGGACTCACAGATACGCAGTATTTT. Translating gives CASRDGLAGLTDTQYF. Drawing the rest from reference TRBV2 and TRBJ2-3, the complete variable domain is EPEVTQTPSHQVTQMGQEVILRCVPISNHLYFYWYRQILGQKVEFLVSFYNNEISEKSEIFDDQFSVERPDGSNFTLKIRSTKLEDSAMYFCASRDGLAGLTDTQYFGPGTRLTVL.

The CDR3 protein is CASRTDYAGGTQYF. CDR3 bases: TGTGCCAGCAGGACTGACTACGCCGGGGGTACGCAGTATTTT. The chain recombines TRBV2 with TRBJ2-3; a possible D gene is TRBD2 (6 bases). Trimming took 6 bases from V and 8 from J, leaving 18 bases between them. The germline gives CDR1 SNHLY, CDR2 FYNNEI. The CDR3 length is 14 residues.

This clone was seen more than once but under ten times. This chain's CDR3 is CASSQGQNSNQPQHF. The CDR3 DNA is TGTGCCAGCAGCCAAGGACAGAATAGCAATCAGCCCCAGCATTTT. The rearrangement uses TRBV7-9 and TRBJ1-5; TRBD1 is a possible D gene (6 bases). Per germline, CDR1 SEHNR and CDR2 FQNEAQ (reference sequence). Trimming left V 5 bases short and J 0 bases short, with 11 bases between. This CDR3 is 15 amino acids long.

The chain uses TRBV7-2 and TRBJ1-2; D unresolved. CDR3 length: 14 amino acids. The V end lost 0 bases, the J end lost 5 bases, and 10 bases lay between the germline ends. Germline CDR1 reads SGHTA; CDR2 reads FQGNSA. This CDR3 is CASSLASGLYGYTF. DNA for the CDR3: TGTGCCAGCAGCTTAGCGTCAGGCCTATATGGCTACACCTTC.

This clone appeared a few times. The J gene is TRBJ2-1, the V gene TRBV27; 11 positions match TRBD2. V trimming: 7 bases; J trimming: 4 bases; junction bases outside the gene matches: 6. Germline values: CDR1 MNHEY, CDR2 SMNVEV (reference sequence). This CDR3 is 15 amino acids long. This chain's CDR3 is CASTVLAGGYNEQFF. CDR3 coding DNA: TGTGCCAGCACCGTCCTAGCGGGAGGTTACAATGAGCAGTTCTTC.

The CDR3 DNA follows: TGTGCCAGCAGCTTGCGTGGCAGAGTACGGGATGGCTACACCTTC. Protein product: CASSLRGRVRDGYTF. The chain joins TRBV5-4 to TRBJ1-2; D is ambiguous. Trimming pared 1 base from V and 6 bases from J, leaving 16 bases between. There are 15 residues in the CDR3. Germline V gene sequence: CDR1 SGHNT, CDR2 YYREEE (reference sequence).

The chain is built from TRBV11-2 and TRBJ1-6; tentative D call: TRBD1 (5 bases). Germline CDR1 reads SGHAT; CDR2 reads FQNNGV. CDR3 length: 13 amino acids. Trimming removed 5 bases at V and 14 bases at J, with 16 bases between. DNA of the CDR3: TGTGCCAGCAGCCAACCTTTGGGGGGGGCCCTCCACTTT. Its protein is CASSQPLGGALHF.

The V gene is TRBV5-5, the J gene TRBJ1-4; TRBD1 aligns across 8 bases. The CDR3 runs to 13 residues. Germline V gene lookup returns CDR1 SGHKS and CDR2 YYEKEE (reference sequence). V was pared by 4 bases and J by 8 bases, with 4 bases of the junction left unmatched. The DNA for the CDR3 is TGTGCCAGCAGCGGGGACAGGAGAGAAAAACTGTTTTTT. It yields the protein CASSGDRREKLFF.

The V call is TRBV18, the J call TRBJ1-1, with TRBD1 identical over 7 bases. CDR3 length: 14 residues. Germline V gene lookup returns CDR1 KGHSH and CDR2 LQKENI. Trimming cost V 5 bases and J 5 bases; bases outside gene matches: 8. CDR3 bases: TGTGCCAGCTCAAGGGACAGTGAGGCGACTGAAGCTTTCTTT. Translation: CASSRDSEATEAFF.

This clone was observed once. The chain is built from TRBV28 and TRBJ1-1; the match to TRBD1 covers 9 bases. This CDR3 is 15 amino acids long. The V segment lost 3 bases and the J segment 3 bases; nucleotides outside the gene matches: 5. CDR1 MDHEN and CDR2 SYDVKM come from the germline V gene. CDR3 residues: CASSFADRGYTEAFF. The CDR3 coding sequence is TGTGCCAGCAGTTTCGCGGACAGGGGATACACTGAAGCTTTCTTT.

The chain is built from TRBV9 and TRBJ2-1; 11 positions agree with TRBD2. The V gene's germline CDR1 is SGDLS and CDR2 YYNGEE. Trimming took 2 bases from V and 6 from J; bases not matched to a gene: 4. The CDR3 runs to 15 residues. The CDR3 DNA reads as TGTGCCAGCAGCGTGGTTAGCGGGAGGGTCAATGAGCAGTTCTTC. It specifies CASSVVSGRVNEQFF.

The J gene is TRBJ1-2, the V gene TRBV5-4; 12 nucleotides agree with TRBD1. Germline V gene data show CDR1 as SGHNT and CDR2 as YYREEE (reference sequence). With V trimmed by 0 bases and J by 4 bases, 10 bases remained unmatched. The CDR3 runs 18 residues. The CDR3 bases are TGTGCCAGCAGCTTGGCGCCGGGACAGGGGGCGCCCGGCTATGGCTACACCTTC. It specifies CASSLAPGQGAPGYGYTF.

This chain uses TRBV15 with TRBJ2-3; 7 positions agree with TRBD2. The CDR3 is 17 residues long. V dropped 0 bases and J dropped 7; count of bases not matched to a gene: 13. Germline-derived CDR1 and CDR2 are LNHNV and YYDKDF (reference sequence). CDR3 sequence (DNA): TGTGCCACCAGCAGAGATAGGGGTGGCGGGAGTAGTAATACGCAGTATTTT. It yields the protein CATSRDRGGGSSNTQYF.

The V and J genes are TRBV7-2 and TRBJ1-1, with a tentative D call TRBD1 (6 bases). The CDR3 covers 17 residues. Looked up from germline, CDR1 is SGHTA and CDR2 is FQGNSA. V was clipped by 1 base and J by 0 bases, with 15 bases between them. CDR3 residues: CASSLEYRVRVNTEAFF. The CDR3, as DNA: TGTGCCAGCAGCTTAGAGTACAGGGTGAGGGTGAACACTGAAGCTTTCTTT.

This clone appeared once. The rearrangement joins TRBV5-4 to TRBJ2-1; 11 nucleotides match TRBD2. This CDR3 has 14 amino acids. Trimming removed 3 bases from V and 10 bases from J; junction bases left unmatched: 6. Germline V gene data show CDR1 as SGHNT and CDR2 as YYREEE (reference sequence). CDR3 region: CASSWGLADREQFF. DNA for the CDR3: TGTGCCAGCAGCTGGGGACTAGCGGACCGGGAGCAGTTCTTC.

The chain employs TRBV5-1 and TRBJ2-5; the D is unclear. This CDR3 contains 13 residues. V gave up 0 bases and J gave up 1 base, with 4 bases separating them. Germline V gene sequence: CDR1 SGHRS, CDR2 YFSETQ. The CDR3 DNA reads as TGCGCCAGCAGCTTGGCCAGCCAAGAGACCCAGTACTTC. This encodes CASSLASQETQYF.

V is TRBV19 and J is TRBJ2-7; possibly TRBD1 for D (6 bases). The CDR3 consists of 13 residues. Trimming pared 4 bases from V and 4 bases from J, leaving 11 bases between. Germline V CDR1 and CDR2: LNHDA, SQIVND (reference sequence). Written as DNA, the CDR3 is TGTGCCAGTAGTACAGGACAGAGGTACGAGCAGTACTTC. Amino acid sequence: CASSTGQRYEQYF.

Here the CDR3 DNA reads TGTGCCAGTAGTCTGAGGTCTGATAACAATGAGCAGTTCTTC. Translating it yields CASSLRSDNNEQFF. This chain connects TRBV19 to TRBJ2-1; D uncertain. V was shortened by 5 bases and J by 5 bases, with 13 bases between the two germline ends. The CDR3 is made up of 14 amino acids. Germline V gene sequence: CDR1 LNHDA, CDR2 SQIVND (reference sequence).

J is TRBJ2-2 and V is TRBV5-6; TRBD2 aligns across 9 bases. The CDR3 covers 16 residues. Germline CDR1 and CDR2: SGHDT and YYEEEE. With V trimmed by 4 bases and J by 5 bases, 9 bases remained unmatched. The CDR3 reads CASSTSPLAGTGELFF. The CDR3 DNA is TGTGCCAGCAGCACAAGCCCTCTAGCGGGAACCGGGGAGCTGTTTTTT.

The chain is built from TRBV4-3 and TRBJ2-3; TRBD2 aligns across 12 bases. J lost 6 bases, V lost 3 bases, and 10 bases had no gene match. The CDR3 loop spans 17 amino acids. Germline CDR1 is LGHNA and CDR2 is YSLEER. CDR3 residues: CASSHRLAGEVEDTQYF. The CDR3 coding sequence is TGCGCCAGCAGCCATCGACTAGCGGGAGAAGTGGAGGATACGCAGTATTTT.

About this clone: At one end, the junction sequence differs from germline, possibly due to a read error. This chain connects TRBV27 to TRBJ2-6, with 11 bases fitting TRBD1. The CDR3 totals 17 residues. Germline CDR1 is MNHEY and CDR2 is SMNVEV (reference sequence). The CDR3 is CASRVGQGARGANVLTF. The CDR3 nucleotides read TGTGCCAGCAGGGTAGGACAGGGGGCGCGGGGGGCCAACGTGCTGACTTTC.